This T cell receptor (beta chain) stems from a study of T cells in localized non-small cell lung cancer. By sample fraction, this clone is medium-sized. V lost 6 bases, J lost 4 bases, and 19 bases lay in between. This CDR3 comprises 15 residues. CDR1 is SNHLY and CDR2 is FYNNEI in the germline V gene. TCRdb keeps only in-frame clones here, not all; method: immunoSEQ multiplex PCR. The sample yields about 3,700 clones, 20% to 25% seen once. Specimen: lung tumor tissue, collected before any cancer treatment. This sequence was found in a woman between 35 and 75 years old with stage I lung adenocarcinoma. The rearrangement joins TRBV2 to TRBJ2-7; D possibly corresponds to TRBD2 (6 bases). In nucleotides, the CDR3 is TGTGCCAGCAGCCTCTCCTCCGACGGGGGATACGAGCAGTACTTC. Translation: CASSLSSDGGYEQYF.